Each of the 17 T cell receptor beta chains below was sequenced from the same sample in a study of cytomegalovirus exposure and HLA in healthy donors. A multiplex PCR was run with 60 Vbeta primers and 13 Jbeta primers. Clones were sequenced by immunoSEQ multiplex PCR, and TCRdb holds only the in-frame ones, with some missing. Among about 170,000 clones listed, roughly 79% were seen once. Sequencing was done on a sample of PBMCs. These receptor sequences come from a woman aged 30 to 39 in good health and CMV-seropositive.

This clone was detected once. This chain connects TRBV23-1 to TRBJ2-7; 8 positions agree with TRBD1. TRBV23-1 is identified as an open reading frame with a role that is uncertain. V was clipped by 0 bases and J by 1 base; unmatched bases: 8. The CDR3 runs to 17 residues. Here the CDR3 reads CASSQSAAQGASYEQYF. In DNA form, the CDR3 reads TGCGCCAGCAGTCAATCGGCTGCCCAGGGGGCATCCTACGAGCAGTACTTC.

The J gene is TRBJ1-1, the V gene TRBV5-6; D is uncertain. Germline V CDR1 and CDR2: SGHDT, YYEEEE. The ends were cut back, 1 base at V and 10 bases at J, with 17 bases in the middle. This CDR3 is 14 amino acids long. CDR3 amino acids: CASSLSYASGGAFF. CDR3 nucleotides: TGTGCCAGCAGCTTGAGTTATGCGTCAGGAGGAGCTTTCTTT.

This rearrangement joins TRBV7-6 to TRBJ1-1, with a tentative D call TRBD1 (5 bases). CDR1 SGHVS and CDR2 FNYEAQ come from the germline V gene. The CDR3 loop spans 15 amino acids. CDR3 sequence (DNA): TGTGCTAGCGGGGCCTCCAGCTCCCTGGGCACTGAAGCTTTCTTT. This encodes CASGASSSLGTEAFF.

This chain joins TRBV5-5 and TRBJ1-5; D call uncertain. Germline CDR1 and CDR2: SGHKS and YYEKEE (reference sequence). The V end lost 1 base, the J end lost 9 bases, and 11 bases lay between the germline ends. The CDR3 is made up of 13 amino acids. CDR3 amino acids: CASSLLGLPPQHF. The DNA for the CDR3 is TGTGCCAGCAGCTTGTTAGGACTACCGCCCCAGCATTTT.

The chain recombines TRBV7-8 with TRBJ1-5, with TRBD1 matching 8 bases. CDR3 length: 13 residues. V lost 4 bases, J lost 6 bases, and 2 bases stayed unmatched. CDR1 and CDR2 (germline): SGHVS, FQNEAQ. CDR3 residues: CASSSGGVQPQHF. The CDR3 coding sequence is TGTGCCAGCAGCTCAGGGGGCGTTCAGCCCCAGCATTTT.

V gene TRBV7-8 combines with J gene TRBJ1-1; 9 bases line up with TRBD1. CDR1 is SGHVS and CDR2 is FQNEAQ in the germline V gene. Trimming at V came to 5 bases and at J to 8 bases, leaving 15 bases not matched to a gene. The CDR3 covers 16 residues. For the CDR3, the DNA is TGTGCCAGCAGCCCCATTCCCCCGGACAGGGGTGGAGAAGCTTTCTTT. Translated: CASSPIPPDRGGEAFF.

The gene calls are TRBV27 and TRBJ2-1; D is unclear. Trimming left V 3 bases short and J 1 base short, with 10 bases between. The germline V gene has CDR1 MNHEY and CDR2 SMNVEV (reference sequence). This CDR3 comprises 15 residues. CDR3 DNA sequence: TGTGCCAGCAGTTTTGGAGCGCCGTCCTACAATGAGCAGTTCTTC. Encoded protein: CASSFGAPSYNEQFF.

The rearrangement links TRBV28 to TRBJ1-2; D not resolved. V gave up 3 bases and J gave up 4 bases, with 6 bases separating them. Germline V lookup: CDR1 MDHEN, CDR2 SYDVKM. This CDR3 comprises 12 residues. CDR3 nucleotides: TGTGCCAGCAGTTTTAGAATCTATGGCTACACCTTC. Translated, it gives CASSFRIYGYTF.

The CDR3 nucleotides are TGCGCCAGCAGCGGAGGGACAGGGAGTAGTTCACCCCTCCACTTT. This gives the protein CASSGGTGSSSPLHF. V gene TRBV5-1 combines with J gene TRBJ1-6, with 9 bases that match TRBD1. CDR3 length: 15 amino acids. Unmatched junction bases numbered 8, after V lost 4 bases and J lost 9 bases. The germline V gene has CDR1 SGHRS and CDR2 YFSETQ.

Written as DNA, the CDR3 is TGTGCCAGCAGCTCTATACAGGGGAGCTCCTACGAGCAGTACTTC. Translated, it gives CASSSIQGSSYEQYF. The chain combines TRBV7-2 with TRBJ2-7, with 7 bases identical to TRBD1. The ends lost 4 bases at V and 0 bases at J; junction bases unmatched: 6. The CDR3 extends over 15 amino acids. Germline CDR1 and CDR2: SGHTA and FQGNSA.

The J gene is TRBJ2-1, the V gene TRBV18; the D gene is possibly TRBD1 (6 bases). The germline V and J ends were trimmed by 2 bases and 3 bases, with 17 bases remaining between them. Germline CDR1 is KGHSH and CDR2 is LQKENI. The CDR3 runs 17 residues. CDR3 loop: CASSPSTRLDSYNEQFF. CDR3 in DNA: TGTGCCAGCTCACCATCAACTCGACTGGACAGCTACAATGAGCAGTTCTTC.

The rearrangement uses TRBV18 and TRBJ1-4; 8 nucleotides match TRBD1. The germline gives CDR1 KGHSH, CDR2 LQKENI. V dropped 2 bases and J dropped 5; count of bases not matched to a gene: 1. The CDR3 length is 14 residues. CDR3 loop: CASSPYRGNEKLFF. For the CDR3, the DNA is TGTGCCAGCTCACCATACAGGGGGAATGAAAAACTGTTTTTT.

J is TRBJ1-1 and V is TRBV7-9; no clear D. Deletions cut 2 bases from V and 1 base from J, with 8 bases between. The germline gives CDR1 SEHNR, CDR2 FQNEAQ (reference sequence). This CDR3 is 14 amino acids long. The CDR3 loop is CASSLFEGNTEAFF. The CDR3 bases are TGTGCCAGCAGCTTATTTGAGGGGAACACTGAAGCTTTCTTT.

The chain employs TRBV25-1 and TRBJ2-5; maybe TRBD2 (7 bases). The germline CDR1 and CDR2 sequences are MGHDK and SYGVNS. Trimming removed 6 bases from V and 6 bases from J, with 23 bases in between. The CDR3 contains 16 residues. CDR3 DNA sequence: TGTGCCAGCAGCTTCTTAGGGGGGGCTGACCCGCAGACCCAGTACTTC. Its protein product is CASSFLGGADPQTQYF.

The J gene is TRBJ2-1, the V gene TRBV27, with 9 bases identical to TRBD2. CDR3 length: 15 amino acids. Germline V CDR1 and CDR2: MNHEY, SMNVEV (reference sequence). The trim removed 4 bases at V and 4 bases at J, leaving 5 bases unmatched. CDR3 coding DNA: TGTGCCAGCAGTTCTTTGGCGGGGGGGTACAATGAGCAGTTCTTC. Translating gives CASSSLAGGYNEQFF.

The rearrangement joins TRBV28 to TRBJ1-5, with D unclear. V shed 2 bases and J shed 1 base, with 6 bases lying between them. The CDR3 is 14 amino acids. The germline V gene encodes CDR1 MDHEN and CDR2 SYDVKM. CDR3 DNA sequence: TGTGCCAGCAGTTTACTAGAAAGCAATCAGCCCCAGCATTTT. It is translated as CASSLLESNQPQHF.

The table lists this clone with a few counts. The chain carries TRBV19 and TRBJ1-2, with 9 bases lining up with TRBD1. The V and J ends lost 6 bases and 6 bases, in that order; junction bases with no gene match: 8. The CDR3 contains 14 residues. Germline loops: CDR1 LNHDA, CDR2 SQIVND (reference sequence). The CDR3 nucleotides are TGTGCCAGTAGCCACGGGACAGGGCGGGATGGCTACACCTTC. Translating it yields CASSHGTGRDGYTF.